This T cell receptor beta chain was recovered during a study of T cells in Graves' hyperthyroidism and ophthalmopathy. Regarding the study as a whole: The majority of expanded thyroid clonotypes above 0.001 also appeared in blood.

V trimming: 0 bases; J trimming: 4 bases; junction bases outside the gene matches: 12. Germline lookup yields CDR1 DFQATT and CDR2 SNEGSKA (reference sequence). The CDR3 runs 18 residues. A single count supports this clonotype. Antigen unknown. Without the conserved terminal phenylalanine or tryptophan, this CDR3 likely stems from a read error. Researchers amplified the TCR beta CDR3 regions from RNA transcripts. HTBI primers were the set used in a first-round RT-PCR of the TCR CDR3. TCRdb re-analysed the multiplex PCR reads in MiXCR, keeping a single row per CDR3 protein. The table includes about 520,000 distinct CDR3 sequences, 24% detected once. Diagnoses were established using clinical symptoms, serum thyroxine and TRAb, thyroid ultrasound and orbital computed tomography.

This TCR was sampled from a woman aged 30 to 39 with Graves' ophthalmopathy. The chain uses TRBV20-1 and TRBJ1-4; TRBD1 agrees at 9 bases. The material sequenced was blood. For the CDR3, the DNA is TGCAGTGCTAGAGACCTCCGACAGGGGGTAGGAGGTAATGAAAAACTGTTTTTG. As protein: CSARDLRQGVGGNEKLFL.